Described below is a single TCR beta chain sequence and its context. Some clones are missing from TCRdb's copy, which holds only in-frame ones; the method was immunoSEQ multiplex PCR. The repertoire holds under 250,000 clones, with under 90% as singletons. The data originate from a study of blood T cell repertoires in COVID-19. This CDR3 has 17 amino acids. J was trimmed by 5 bases and V by 3 bases; bases with no gene match: 14. CDR1 is SGHTA, CDR2 FQGTGA, per germline. V is TRBV7-3 and J is TRBJ2-5, with 8 bases matching TRBD2. Sequencing used peripheral blood. This TCR was recovered from a man aged 50 to 60 with COVID-19, enrolled during active disease. The CDR3 region is CASSLRGGSGGVETQYF. The DNA of the CDR3 is TGTGCCAGCAGCTTGAGAGGCGGCAGCGGGGGTGTGGAGACCCAGTACTTC.